These 22 T cell receptor beta chains were sequenced from one sample in a study of cytotoxic CD8 clonotypes in ibrutinib-treated CLL. Profiling relied on immunoSEQ multiplex PCR, and the TCRdb table lists in-frame clones only, not all of them. Of roughly 160,000 clones listed, 70% to 85% are singletons. Sequenced material: PBMCs, taken after 12 months of ibrutinib treatment. The receptors were sampled from a human donor with chronic lymphocytic leukemia.

The table lists this clone with a count of one. The chain recombines TRBV28 with TRBJ2-5, with 9 bases fitting TRBD1. Germline V gene data show CDR1 as MDHEN and CDR2 as SYDVKM. The CDR3 runs 16 residues. Trimming removed 5 bases from V and 4 bases from J; junction bases left unmatched: 11. The CDR3 bases are TGTGCCAGCAGTACCTTGGACAGGGGCATAGGAGAGACCCAGTACTTC. As protein: CASSTLDRGIGETQYF.

This clone was seen a handful of times. The V call is TRBV7-9, the J call TRBJ2-3; TRBD2 agrees at 11 bases. Germline V lookup: CDR1 SEHNR, CDR2 FQNEAQ (reference sequence). The CDR3 has 15 amino acids. V shed 3 bases and J 4 bases; nucleotides not matched to a gene: 3. The CDR3 loop reads CASSFSSGRADTQYF. The CDR3 bases are TGTGCCAGCAGCTTTAGTAGCGGGAGGGCAGATACGCAGTATTTT.

This chain joins TRBV28 and TRBJ1-2, with unresolved D. V was pared by 6 bases and J by 8 bases, with 13 bases between. The CDR3 spans 12 residues. CDR1 and CDR2 from the germline V gene are MDHEN and SYDVKM. The CDR3 sequence is CASRTEGYGYTF. In DNA form, the CDR3 reads TGTGCCAGCAGAACCGAGGGATACGGCTACACCTTC.

The chain recombines TRBV18 with TRBJ2-7; 8 bases agree with TRBD1. The V segment lost 5 bases and the J segment 2 bases; nucleotides outside the gene matches: 8. Germline assignment: CDR1 KGHSH and CDR2 LQKENI. This CDR3 region has 15 residues. CDR3 nucleotide sequence: TGTGCCAGCTCATTGGGACAGGAAAAGCCCTACGAGCAGTACTTC. This gives the protein CASSLGQEKPYEQYF.

V gene TRBV11-2 combines with J gene TRBJ2-1; 11 nucleotides match TRBD2. The CDR3 loop spans 16 amino acids. Trimming removed 1 base from V and 2 bases from J; junction bases left unmatched: 1. CDR1 SGHAT and CDR2 FQNNGV come from the germline V gene. CDR3 bases: TGTGCCAGCAGCTTAGTAGCGGGGGGGCCCTACAATGAGCAGTTCTTC. Protein product: CASSLVAGGPYNEQFF.

This clone was picked up a small number of times. The chain is built from TRBV19 and TRBJ2-5; 7 bases line up with TRBD2. This CDR3 contains 14 residues. Germline V gene sequence: CDR1 LNHDA, CDR2 SQIVND (reference sequence). V was clipped by 4 bases and J by 0 bases; unmatched bases: 2. CDR3 residues: CASSTSGYQETQYF. The CDR3 coding sequence is TGTGCCAGTAGTACTAGCGGATACCAAGAGACCCAGTACTTC. Drawing the rest from reference TRBV19 and TRBJ2-5, the complete variable domain is DGGITQSPKYLFRKEGQNVTLSCEQNLNHDAMYWYRQDPGQGLRLIYYSQIVNDFQKGDIAEGYSVSREKKESFPLTVTSAQKNPTAFYLCASSTSGYQETQYFGPGTRLLVL.

CDR3 sequence (DNA): TGCGCCAGCAGCTTGGAGGCTAGCGCAGAGACCCAGTACTTC. Its protein product is CASSLEASAETQYF. The V gene is TRBV5-1, the J gene TRBJ2-5; D may be TRBD2 (6 bases). The CDR3 is 14 amino acids. Germline loops: CDR1 SGHRS, CDR2 YFSETQ. Deletions cut 0 bases from V and 4 bases from J, with 10 bases between.

This rearrangement joins TRBV19 to TRBJ1-5; D is ambiguous. Trimming left V 4 bases short and J 6 bases short, with 19 bases between. The CDR3 contains 16 residues. In germline, CDR1 is LNHDA, CDR2 SQIVND (reference sequence). CDR3 sequence: CASSNSVGGPGQPQHF. CDR3 DNA: TGTGCCAGTAGTAATTCAGTTGGAGGCCCCGGTCAGCCCCAGCATTTT.

V gene TRBV28 combines with J gene TRBJ2-4, with D perhaps assigned TRBD1 or TRBD2 (6 bases each). This CDR3 spans 15 amino acids. V lost 3 bases and J 6 bases, leaving 15 bases between the germline ends. Looked up from germline, CDR1 is MDHEN and CDR2 is SYDVKM. The CDR3 loop is CASSFLEGVRNIQYF. The CDR3 DNA reads TGTGCCAGCAGTTTTTTGGAGGGGGTGAGAAACATTCAGTACTTC.

V usage is TRBV14 and J usage is TRBJ2-7, with 8 bases matching TRBD1. The junction had 4 bases not matched to a gene; V was cut back by 1 base and J by 2 bases. Germline values: CDR1 SGHDN, CDR2 FVKESK. The CDR3 consists of 15 residues. The CDR3 loop reads CASSQVLTGAYEQYF. The CDR3 DNA reads TGTGCCAGCAGCCAAGTACTGACAGGGGCCTACGAGCAGTACTTC.

About this clone itself: This sample also contains other DNA sequences that code for the same CDR3. The chain recombines TRBV28 with TRBJ2-7, with D unclear. This CDR3 spans 11 amino acids. V was clipped by 1 base and J by 6 bases, with 4 bases between them. Germline lookup yields CDR1 MDHEN and CDR2 SYDVKM. CDR3 sequence: CASSLSGEQYF. The CDR3 nucleotides are TGTGCCAGCAGTTTATCTGGCGAGCAGTACTTC.

In regard to this clone: This specimen includes other DNA sequences encoding the same CDR3. The chain is built from TRBV18 and TRBJ2-7; 8 bases are shared with TRBD1. Germline-derived CDR1 and CDR2 are KGHSH and LQKENI. J lost 2 bases, V lost 2 bases, and 5 bases had no gene match. The CDR3 totals 15 residues. CDR3 amino acids: CASSPSTGGTYEQYF. Written as DNA, the CDR3 is TGTGCCAGCTCACCAAGTACAGGGGGGACCTACGAGCAGTACTTC. Complete variable domain (other parts from reference TRBV18 and TRBJ2-7): NAGVMQNPRHLVRRRGQEARLRCSPMKGHSHVYWYRQLPEEGLKFMVYLQKENIIDESGMPKERFSAEFPKEGPSILRIQQVVRGDSAAYFCASSPSTGGTYEQYFGPGTRLTVT.

About this clone: An end of the junction does not agree with germline; a read error may underlie this. The chain employs TRBV28 and TRBJ2-1; D perhaps matches TRBD1 (5 bases). CDR1 and CDR2 (germline): MDHEN, SYDVKM. CDR3 length: 15 amino acids. The CDR3 region has the DNA TGTACCAGCAGGATGACGGCAGGGTCCTCCGATGAGCAGTTCTTC. This encodes CTSRMTAGSSDEQFF.

J is TRBJ2-7 and V is TRBV28, with 9 nucleotides matching TRBD2. The CDR3 loop spans 14 amino acids. J lost 6 bases, V lost 3 bases, and 6 bases had no gene match. Germline CDR1 is MDHEN and CDR2 is SYDVKM. This CDR3 is CASSLVAGASEQYF. CDR3 bases: TGTGCCAGCAGTTTGGTAGCGGGAGCCAGCGAGCAGTACTTC.

This clone has only a few counts. The chain is built from TRBV2 and TRBJ2-4; D might be TRBD2 (5 bases). Germline CDR1 SNHLY, CDR2 FYNNEI. This CDR3 comprises 15 residues. Trimming left V 3 bases short and J 6 bases short, with 15 bases between. CDR3 amino acids: CASSDRDRGINIQYF. For the CDR3, the DNA is TGTGCCAGCAGTGACCGGGATCGTGGTATAAACATTCAGTACTTC.

The chain combines TRBV7-9 with TRBJ1-2; D is unresolved. CDR3 length: 12 residues. The germline CDR1 and CDR2 sequences are SEHNR and FQNEAQ (reference sequence). Trimming removed 5 bases at V and 3 bases at J, with 7 bases between. CDR3 residues: CASSPRDYGYTF. The CDR3, as DNA: TGTGCCAGCAGCCCACGAGACTATGGCTACACCTTC.

The chain links TRBV6-5 to TRBJ2-2; D remains ambiguous. Deletions cut 6 bases from V and 3 bases from J, with 5 bases between. The V gene's germline CDR1 is MNHEY and CDR2 SVGAGI. The CDR3 is made up of 12 amino acids. DNA of the CDR3: TGTGCCAGCAGGCCGGACACCGGGGAGCTGTTTTTT. Amino acids: CASRPDTGELFF.

V gene TRBV19 combines with J gene TRBJ2-5; 9 bases fit TRBD1. The CDR3 loop spans 14 amino acids. Germline V CDR1 and CDR2: LNHDA, SQIVND (reference sequence). The V gene end was trimmed by 6 bases and the J gene end by 7 bases; junction bases not matched to a gene: 9. The CDR3 DNA reads as TGTGCCAGTAGACCACCTGGACAGGGGTTGACCCAGTACTTC. Translation: CASRPPGQGLTQYF.

CDR3 coding DNA: TGTGCCAGCAGCTTCAATAGCAATCAGCCCCAGCATTTT. This codes for CASSFNSNQPQHF. The chain links TRBV7-9 to TRBJ1-5; unclear D gene. Trimming took off 3 bases at V and 0 bases at J, with 3 bases between the two ends. The V gene's germline CDR1 is SEHNR and CDR2 FQNEAQ (reference sequence). The CDR3 has 13 amino acids. Filled out from reference TRBV7-9 and TRBJ1-5, the complete variable domain reads DTGVSQNPRHKITKRGQNVTFRCDPISEHNRLYWYRQTLGQGPEFLTYFQNEAQLEKSRLLSDRFSAERPKGSFSTLEIQRTEQGDSAMYLCASSFNSNQPQHFGDGTRLSIL.

The chain employs TRBV18 and TRBJ1-1; 10 positions agree with TRBD1. The V gene end was trimmed by 2 bases and the J gene end by 4 bases; junction bases not matched to a gene: 4. The CDR3 covers 15 residues. CDR1 is KGHSH and CDR2 is LQKENI in the germline V gene. The CDR3 here is CASSPSRQGATEAFF. The CDR3 bases are TGTGCCAGCTCACCATCGAGACAGGGGGCCACTGAAGCTTTCTTT.

The rearrangement links TRBV28 to TRBJ2-7; no definite D call. The V end lost 1 base, the J end lost 7 bases, and 8 bases lay between the germline ends. In germline, CDR1 is MDHEN, CDR2 SYDVKM. The CDR3 is 12 amino acids. Written as DNA, the CDR3 is TGTGCCAGCAGTTTATTGTCGCAGGAGCAGTACTTC. This codes for CASSLLSQEQYF. The entire variable domain, with the rest obtained from reference TRBV28 and TRBJ2-7, is as follows: DVKVTQSSRYLVKRTGEKVFLECVQDMDHENMFWYRQDPGLGLRLIYFSYDVKMKEKGDIPEGYSVSREKKERFSLILESASTNQTSMYLCASSLLSQEQYFGPGTRLTVT.

By share, this clone counts as medium-sized (0.01 to 0.1%). The J gene is TRBJ2-1, the V gene TRBV4-3; D perhaps matches TRBD2 (6 bases). This CDR3 has 16 residues. In germline, CDR1 is LGHNA, CDR2 YSLEER. V lost 1 base, J lost 9 bases, and 19 bases lay in between. The CDR3 reads CASSQVSFRDSLEQFF. CDR3 coding DNA: TGCGCCAGCAGCCAAGTCTCTTTCCGGGACTCCCTTGAGCAGTTCTTC.